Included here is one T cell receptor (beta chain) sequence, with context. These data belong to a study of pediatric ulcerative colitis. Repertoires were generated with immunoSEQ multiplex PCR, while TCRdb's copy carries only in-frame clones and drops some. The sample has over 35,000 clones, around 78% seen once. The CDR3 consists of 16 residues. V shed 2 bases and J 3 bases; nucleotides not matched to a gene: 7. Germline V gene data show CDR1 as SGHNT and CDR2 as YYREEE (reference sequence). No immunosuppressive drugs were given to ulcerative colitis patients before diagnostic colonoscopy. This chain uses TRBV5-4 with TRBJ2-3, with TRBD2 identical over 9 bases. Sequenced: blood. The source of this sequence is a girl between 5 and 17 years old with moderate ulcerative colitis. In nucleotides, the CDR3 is TGTGCCAGCAGCTTCCCTAGCGGGGAGGTAACAGATACGCAGTATTTT. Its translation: CASSFPSGEVTDTQYF.